This T cell receptor (beta chain) emerged from a study of cytomegalovirus exposure and HLA in healthy donors. CDR3 size: 17 residues. The germline V gene encodes CDR1 LGHNA and CDR2 YSLEER. In the PCR, 60 Vbeta and 13 Jbeta primers were used. Assay used: immunoSEQ multiplex PCR; TCRdb lists only in-frame clones, some missing. The table has 150,000 to 200,000 clones, over 70% seen once. Regarding this clone: At one boundary the junction diverges from the germline segment, which might be a read error.

This chain uses TRBV4-3 with TRBJ2-6; weak D call: TRBD1 (5 bases). The sample comprised PBMCs. The receptor was isolated from a woman aged 18-29 years in good health and CMV-seropositive. CDR3 coding DNA: TGCGCCAGCAGCCAGCGGCAGGGCTTCTCTGGGGCCAACGGCCTGACTTTC. It specifies CASSQRQGFSGANGLTF.